Shown below are 31 T cell receptor beta chains from a single sample sequenced in a study of T cells after yellow fever vaccination. TCRdb independently ran MiXCR on the 5' RACE reads; one entry per CDR3 protein. The table lists 200,000 to 250,000 distinct CDR3 sequences, 3% to 3.5% of them singletons, with 3.2% in the top ten. Specimen: CD4+ T cells sorted from PBMCs, collected 10 days after the yellow fever booster vaccination. Every receptor here comes from a man aged 18 to 29 who received the YFV17D yellow fever vaccine.

This clonotype was detected many times. The J gene is TRBJ2-3, the V gene TRBV18; 8 bases agree with TRBD2. This CDR3 spans 16 amino acids. Germline CDR1 KGHSH, CDR2 LQKENI. Unmatched junction bases numbered 5, after V lost 2 bases and J lost 1 base. The CDR3 bases are TGTGCCAGCTCACCAACTAGCGGAGACCGCACAGATACGCAGTATTTT. It codes for CASSPTSGDRTDTQYF. Supplemented by reference TRBV18 and TRBJ2-3, the full variable domain reads NAGVMQNPRHLVRRRGQEARLRCSPMKGHSHVYWYRQLPEEGLKFMVYLQKENIIDESGMPKERFSAEFPKEGPSILRIQQVVRGDSAAYFCASSPTSGDRTDTQYFGPGTRLTVL.

This clonotype has just a few counts. V and J are TRBV23-1 and TRBJ2-7, with TRBD1 matching over 7 bases. TRBV23-1 is an ORF for which the function is uncertain. CDR3 size: 13 residues. The V gene end was trimmed by 7 bases and the J gene end by 3 bases; junction bases not matched to a gene: 6. This CDR3 reads CASMRTGHYEQYV. CDR3 nucleotide sequence: TGCGCCAGCATGCGGACAGGCCACTACGAGCAGTACGTC.

The rearrangement uses TRBV6-4 and TRBJ1-1; no clear D gene. Germline values: CDR1 MRHNA, CDR2 SNTAGT. The CDR3 runs 13 residues. Trimming took 9 bases from V and 0 from J, leaving 11 bases between them. CDR3 residues: CASRTPLNTEAFF. CDR3 bases: TGTGCCAGTAGGACCCCCCTGAACACTGAAGCTTTCTTT.

The chain is built from TRBV7-2 and TRBJ2-7; TRBD1 agrees at 7 bases. The CDR3 spans 12 residues. Trimming took 5 bases from V and 6 from J; bases not matched to a gene: 4. The germline CDR1 and CDR2 sequences are SGHTA and FQGNSA. The CDR3 region is CASSEQGREQYF. CDR3 DNA sequence: TGTGCCAGCAGCGAACAGGGGCGCGAGCAGTACTTC. Full variable domain (outside the CDR3, taken from reference TRBV7-2 and TRBJ2-7): GAGVSQSPSNKVTEKGKDVELRCDPISGHTALYWYRQSLGQGLEFLIYFQGNSAPDKSGLPSDRFSAERTGGSVSTLTIQRTQQEDSAVYLCASSEQGREQYFGPGTRLTVT.

This chain joins TRBV6-6 and TRBJ1-2; D is unresolved. Germline V lookup: CDR1 MNHNY, CDR2 SVGAGI (reference sequence). Trimming removed 5 bases from V and 0 bases from J, with 7 bases in between. The CDR3 has 13 amino acids. This CDR3 is CASSPQTNYGYTF. CDR3 bases: TGTGCCAGCAGTCCCCAGACTAACTATGGCTACACCTTC.

A few counts support this clonotype. DNA of the CDR3: TGTGCCAGCAGCTTGTGGACAGGTTCTAATGAAAAACTGTTTTTT. It encodes CASSLWTGSNEKLFF. The J gene is TRBJ1-4, the V gene TRBV5-5, with 7 positions matching TRBD1. The CDR3 spans 15 residues. V trimming: 1 base; J trimming: 3 bases; junction bases outside the gene matches: 3. CDR1 is SGHKS and CDR2 is YYEKEE in the germline V gene (reference sequence).

In this sample, this clonotype turned up many times. The chain uses TRBV7-9 and TRBJ1-5; 9 positions match TRBD1. This CDR3 spans 15 amino acids. Germline V gene data show CDR1 as SEHNR and CDR2 as FQNEAQ (reference sequence). The V gene end was trimmed by 4 bases and the J gene end by 2 bases; junction bases not matched to a gene: 3. The CDR3 loop reads CASSSTGGGNQPQHF. CDR3 in DNA: TGTGCCAGCAGCTCCACAGGGGGCGGCAATCAGCCCCAGCATTTT.

This clonotype showed up many times. This sequence joins TRBV5-1 and TRBJ2-2, with D perhaps matching TRBD1 (5 bases). V lost 0 bases and J lost 3, with 9 bases in between. CDR3 length: 15 residues. CDR1 is SGHRS and CDR2 is YFSETQ in the germline V gene. The CDR3 DNA sequence: TGCGCCAGCAGCTTGGTAGGGGCGGACACCGGGGAGCTGTTTTTT. This codes for CASSLVGADTGELFF.

Ten or more counts support this clonotype. The chain carries TRBV7-8 and TRBJ2-7; D might be TRBD2 (6 bases). This CDR3 spans 14 amino acids. The germline V and J ends were trimmed by 4 bases and 3 bases, with 13 bases remaining between them. The germline gives CDR1 SGHVS, CDR2 FQNEAQ. The CDR3, as DNA: TGTGCCAGCAGCTCCGGAGGGGTCCACTACGAGCAGTACTTC. Its translation is CASSSGGVHYEQYF.

The CDR3 coding sequence is TGTGCCATCAGTGTTGGTGCGGATAATTCACCCCTCCACTTT. It translates to CAISVGADNSPLHF. The V gene is TRBV10-3, the J gene TRBJ1-6; no clear D gene. The ends were cut back, 4 bases at V and 5 bases at J, with 9 bases in the middle. Germline V gene lookup returns CDR1 ENHRY and CDR2 SYGVKD. This CDR3 spans 14 amino acids.

There are a few counts of this clonotype. The chain joins TRBV4-3 to TRBJ2-5, with 9 positions matching TRBD2. Germline trimming cut 1 base from V and 1 base from J; bases unmatched to any gene: 4. CDR1 and CDR2 (germline): LGHNA, YSLEER. This CDR3 has 16 amino acids. CDR3 sequence reads: CASSQGFSGGQETQYF. Written as DNA, the CDR3 is TGCGCCAGCAGCCAAGGGTTTAGCGGGGGCCAAGAGACCCAGTACTTC.

This clonotype came up many times. The J gene is TRBJ2-2, the V gene TRBV7-3; D possibly corresponds to TRBD1 (6 bases). Trimming removed 6 bases at V and 2 bases at J, with 10 bases between. The germline CDR1 and CDR2 sequences are SGHTA and FQGTGA. The CDR3 runs 14 residues. The CDR3 DNA is TGTGCCAGCAGTGGGGACACCAACACCGGGGAGCTGTTTTTT. It specifies CASSGDTNTGELFF.

In this sample, this clonotype turned up a few times. The chain uses TRBV6-6 and TRBJ1-5, with a weak D call TRBD1 (6 bases). Germline lookup yields CDR1 MNHNY and CDR2 SVGAGI (reference sequence). V was trimmed by 6 bases and J by 2 bases, leaving 17 bases between them. The CDR3 is made up of 16 amino acids. Here the CDR3 DNA reads TGTGCCAGCAGCGAACGCGGGGGGGCAGGCAATCAGCCCCAGCATTTT. Translating gives CASSERGGAGNQPQHF.

This clonotype showed up just a few times. This chain uses TRBV24-1 with TRBJ2-3; tentatively, D is TRBD1 or TRBD2 (5 bases each). V was shortened by 9 bases and J by 2 bases, with 11 bases between the two germline ends. This CDR3 region has 13 residues. Germline V gene lookup returns CDR1 KGHDR and CDR2 SFDVKD. CDR3 nucleotides: TGTGCCACCTGGTCGGGGACCACAGATACGCAGTATTTT. As protein: CATWSGTTDTQYF.

There are a few counts of this clonotype. The V and J genes are TRBV5-5 and TRBJ2-5; D might be TRBD2 (6 bases). The CDR3 loop spans 14 amino acids. Germline V gene data show CDR1 as SGHKS and CDR2 as YYEKEE (reference sequence). V was cut by 2 bases and J by 3 bases, with 11 bases left in between. The CDR3 nucleotides are TGTGCCAGCAGCTTAGGAGGGTGGGAAGAGACCCAGTACTTC. Amino acids: CASSLGGWEETQYF.

This clonotype was recorded many times. The V and J genes are TRBV7-2 and TRBJ1-1, with 7 bases identical to TRBD1. CDR3 size: 14 residues. Losses at the gene ends were 7 bases for V and 4 bases for J; bases not matched to a gene: 9. Looked up from germline, CDR1 is SGHTA and CDR2 is FQGNSA. CDR3 DNA: TGTGCCAGCACCTGGAACAGGGGAGGCACTGAAGCTTTCTTT. This sequence encodes CASTWNRGGTEAFF. The whole variable domain, filled in from reference TRBV7-2 and TRBJ1-1, reads GAGVSQSPSNKVTEKGKDVELRCDPISGHTALYWYRQSLGQGLEFLIYFQGNSAPDKSGLPSDRFSAERTGGSVSTLTIQRTQQEDSAVYLCASTWNRGGTEAFFGQGTRLTVV.

This clonotype was picked up many times. The rearrangement links TRBV7-9 to TRBJ1-4, with 10 bases matching TRBD1. Germline lookup yields CDR1 SEHNR and CDR2 FQNEAQ (reference sequence). CDR3 length: 17 amino acids. The V and J ends lost 7 bases and 7 bases, in that order; junction bases with no gene match: 15. CDR3 nucleotides: TGTGCCAGCAACCAAGCCGGGACAGGGGTCTTTTTTGAAAAACTGTTTTTT. Encoded protein: CASNQAGTGVFFEKLFF.

The V call is TRBV13, the J call TRBJ2-5; 7 nucleotides align to TRBD1. The CDR3 is 15 residues long. Germline CDR1 is PRHDT and CDR2 is FYEKMQ (reference sequence). The ends lost 2 bases at V and 5 bases at J; junction bases unmatched: 8. The DNA for the CDR3 is TGTGCCAGCAGCTTACGACAGGGCAGTGAGGAGACCCAGTACTTC. Translating it yields CASSLRQGSEETQYF.

The gene calls are TRBV14 and TRBJ1-6; no clear D. In germline, CDR1 is SGHDN, CDR2 FVKESK. V was cut by 0 bases and J by 10 bases, with 10 bases left in between. The length of the CDR3 is 14 residues. Here the CDR3 reads CASSQDPMGSPLHF. The CDR3 DNA follows: TGTGCCAGCAGCCAAGATCCAATGGGCTCACCCCTCCACTTT.

Many counts were recorded for this clonotype. The chain is built from TRBV7-2 and TRBJ2-2, with TRBD2 matching 9 bases. CDR1 SGHTA and CDR2 FQGNSA come from the germline V gene. The ends lost 5 bases at V and 7 bases at J; junction bases unmatched: 14. The CDR3 is 17 amino acids. The CDR3 sequence is CASSLTLAGGLVGELFF. CDR3 DNA: TGTGCCAGCAGCCTAACCCTCGCGGGGGGGCTGGTCGGGGAGCTGTTTTTT.

This clonotype was observed at least ten times. The junction and the germline gene differ at one end; a read error may be behind it. The chain couples TRBV5-1 to TRBJ2-3; D is possibly TRBD2 (6 bases). Germline V gene sequence: CDR1 SGHRS, CDR2 YFSETQ. The length of the CDR3 is 15 residues. For the CDR3, the DNA is TGTGCCAGCAGTTTGGGCGGAGGGAGCACAGATACGCAGTATTTT. It specifies CASSLGGGSTDTQYF.

There are many counts of this clonotype. The chain uses TRBV4-3 and TRBJ2-5; possible D gene TRBD2, 6 bases. From germline, CDR1 is LGHNA and CDR2 YSLEER. The V gene lost 1 base and the J gene lost 2 bases, with 11 bases spanning the gap. The CDR3 sequence is 15 residues long. For the CDR3, the DNA is TGCGCCAGCAGCCAAGCGCGGGGCAGACAAGAGACCCAGTACTTC. Its protein is CASSQARGRQETQYF.

This clonotype was found a few times. The DNA for the CDR3 is TGTGCCAGCAGTCGGGACAGGCGGATTCAGCCCCAGCATTTT. Translation gives CASSRDRRIQPQHF. The J gene is TRBJ1-5, the V gene TRBV12-3 or TRBV12-4; 8 nucleotides align to TRBD1. V lost 5 bases, J lost 6 bases, and 6 bases stayed unmatched. The CDR3 spans 14 residues.

There are a few counts of this clonotype. The CDR3 DNA reads as TGTGCCAGCAGACCTGACAGGGGCCGTGGGGAGCTGTTTTTT. Its protein product is CASRPDRGRGELFF. The chain couples TRBV2 to TRBJ2-2; 8 bases agree with TRBD1. The CDR3 runs to 14 residues. Germline-derived CDR1 and CDR2 are SNHLY and FYNNEI. The junction had 8 bases not matched to a gene; V was cut back by 6 bases and J by 8 bases.

The V and J genes are TRBV19 and TRBJ1-1; perhaps TRBD1 as D (6 bases). The V end was cut by 6 bases, the J end by 7 bases, with 21 bases between. The CDR3 totals 15 residues. The V gene's germline CDR1 is LNHDA and CDR2 SQIVND (reference sequence). The CDR3 DNA reads TGTGCCAGTAGCAGAACAGGGTCCCACGGGGATGAAGCTTTCTTT. It yields the protein CASSRTGSHGDEAFF.

This clonotype was seen many times. This chain joins TRBV9 and TRBJ2-5; no firm D call. Germline V lookup: CDR1 SGDLS, CDR2 YYNGEE. There are 13 residues in the CDR3. V gave up 0 bases and J gave up 2 bases, with 5 bases separating them. CDR3: CASSVAAQETQYF. The CDR3 region has the DNA TGTGCCAGCAGCGTAGCGGCTCAAGAGACCCAGTACTTC.

This clonotype came up many times. V gene TRBV29-1 combines with J gene TRBJ2-3; D unresolved. Germline values: CDR1 SQVTM, CDR2 ANQGSEA. Trimming took off 3 bases at V and 4 bases at J, with 8 bases between the two ends. The CDR3 is 12 amino acids. CDR3 loop: CSVDVAADTQYF. The CDR3 region has the DNA TGCAGCGTTGACGTAGCTGCAGATACGCAGTATTTT.

This clonotype was seen repeatedly, ten times or more. This CDR3 is CASTSGTSPYEQYF. DNA for the CDR3: TGTGCCAGCACCTCCGGGACTAGCCCCTACGAGCAGTACTTC. V gene TRBV27 combines with J gene TRBJ2-7; 9 bases line up with TRBD2. The CDR3 sequence is 14 residues long. Trimming at V came to 7 bases and at J to 2 bases, leaving 6 bases not matched to a gene. The germline V gene encodes CDR1 MNHEY and CDR2 SMNVEV (reference sequence).

This clonotype came up a few times. CDR3 loop: CSAESGSYNEQFF. As DNA, the CDR3 is TGCAGTGCGGAGAGCGGTTCCTACAATGAGCAGTTCTTC. This sequence joins TRBV20-1 and TRBJ2-1, with a weak D call TRBD2 (5 bases). CDR1 is DFQATT, CDR2 SNEGSKA, per germline (reference sequence). V was trimmed by 6 bases and J by 1 base, leaving 10 bases between them. There are 13 residues in the CDR3.

This clonotype was observed at least ten times. The J gene is TRBJ2-2, the V gene TRBV28; 12 bases fit TRBD2. CDR1 and CDR2 from the germline V gene are MDHEN and SYDVKM. Losses at the gene ends were 4 bases for V and 6 bases for J; bases not matched to a gene: 6. The CDR3 spans 16 residues. As DNA, the CDR3 is TGTGCCAGCAGTTCCTCTGGACTAGCGGGGTCCGGGGAGCTGTTTTTT. Translated: CASSSSGLAGSGELFF.

The chain employs TRBV27 and TRBJ2-3; tentative D call: TRBD2 (7 bases). This CDR3 contains 15 residues. Trimming took 4 bases from V and 3 from J, leaving 14 bases between them. Germline loops: CDR1 MNHEY, CDR2 SMNVEV (reference sequence). The CDR3 sequence: CASSSQQGGTDTQYF. The CDR3 coding sequence is TGTGCCAGCAGTTCCCAACAGGGAGGGACAGATACGCAGTATTTT.